What follows are 20 T cell receptor beta chains derived from one specimen sequenced in a study of cytomegalovirus exposure and HLA in healthy donors. PCR employed 60 Vbeta and 13 Jbeta primers. Sequencing used immunoSEQ multiplex PCR; TCRdb keeps in-frame clones, though not all of them. The sample has fewer than 90,000 clones; around 77% are singletons. Sequencing was done on a sample of PBMCs. The receptors stem from a man aged 25 to 40 in good health and CMV-seronegative.

V gene TRBV30 combines with J gene TRBJ1-1; D is unresolved. Trimming left V 0 bases short and J 3 bases short, with 14 bases between. CDR3 size: 15 residues. Per the germline V gene, CDR1 is GTSNPN and CDR2 is SVGIG (reference sequence). CDR3 DNA: TGTGCCTGGAGTGTACTAGGAGGGTGGGACACTGAAGCTTTCTTT. Protein: CAWSVLGGWDTEAFF.

This clone has a handful of counts. The genes are TRBV19 and TRBJ1-5, with a weak D call TRBD1 (5 bases). The CDR3 is 15 residues long. From germline, CDR1 is LNHDA and CDR2 SQIVND (reference sequence). Trimming pared 8 bases from V and 5 bases from J, leaving 19 bases between. The CDR3 nucleotides are TGTGCCAGTCCCTACTGGGGGGGGGTCGATCAGCCCCAGCATTTT. It codes for CASPYWGGVDQPQHF.

This chain connects TRBV28 to TRBJ2-7; D remains unclear. This CDR3 comprises 13 residues. V shed 3 bases and J shed 7 bases, with 13 bases lying between them. Per germline, CDR1 MDHEN and CDR2 SYDVKM. The CDR3: CASSFSFPREQYF. CDR3 bases: TGTGCCAGCAGTTTTTCGTTCCCCCGTGAGCAGTACTTC.

This chain uses TRBV7-2 with TRBJ2-5; TRBD1 might be the D (6 bases). V was trimmed by 1 base and J by 3 bases, leaving 9 bases between them. Germline CDR1 SGHTA, CDR2 FQGNSA. The CDR3 consists of 14 residues. The CDR3 spells CASSLGQGKETQYF. CDR3 DNA: TGTGCCAGCAGCTTAGGCCAGGGGAAAGAGACCCAGTACTTC.

The chain carries TRBV5-1 and TRBJ1-1; D is perhaps TRBD1 (6 bases). This CDR3 spans 17 amino acids. Germline V gene data show CDR1 as SGHRS and CDR2 as YFSETQ. V gave up 1 base and J gave up 5 bases, with 21 bases separating them. CDR3 sequence (DNA): TGCGCCAGCAGCTTGTCCTCACAGGGTCGAGCGGGGACTGAAGCTTTCTTT. Translated, it gives CASSLSSQGRAGTEAFF.

V and J are TRBV5-1 and TRBJ2-7, with TRBD1 identical over 9 bases. This CDR3 comprises 13 residues. Trimming at V came to 4 bases and at J to 5 bases, leaving 4 bases not matched to a gene. CDR1 is SGHRS, CDR2 YFSETQ, per germline. The CDR3 DNA reads as TGCGCCAGCAGCGGGACAGGGTTACACGAGCAGTACTTC. It is translated as CASSGTGLHEQYF.

The sample holds a few counts of this clone. The CDR3 DNA reads TGTGCCAGTCAGACAGTCTCCTCTGGAAACACCATATATTTT. Translating gives CASQTVSSGNTIYF. The V and J genes are TRBV19 and TRBJ1-3; D may be TRBD1 (5 bases). The CDR3 contains 14 residues. V was cut by 8 bases and J by 0 bases, with 11 bases left in between. Germline CDR1 reads LNHDA; CDR2 reads SQIVND (reference sequence).

V gene TRBV5-1 combines with J gene TRBJ2-2; 7 nucleotides agree with TRBD1. CDR3 length: 18 amino acids. The germline V gene encodes CDR1 SGHRS and CDR2 YFSETQ. V was pared by 0 bases and J by 2 bases, with 10 bases of the junction left unmatched. The CDR3 protein is CASSLGYLQGTNTGELFF. DNA of the CDR3: TGCGCCAGCAGCTTGGGGTACTTACAGGGGACAAACACCGGGGAGCTGTTTTTT.

This clone was found a few times. The chain recombines TRBV29-1 with TRBJ2-7, with D possibly TRBD1 on 6 matching bases. Germline values: CDR1 SQVTM, CDR2 ANQGSEA. The CDR3 runs 13 residues. V lost 4 bases to trimming and J lost 1 base, with 11 bases between them. CDR3 coding DNA: TGCAGCGTTGCTAACGACAGGTCCTACGAGCAGTACTTC. Protein: CSVANDRSYEQYF.

The rearrangement uses TRBV4-1 and TRBJ2-2; weak D call: TRBD1 (6 bases). Trimming shortened V by 5 bases and J by 0 bases, and 10 bases separated the two germline ends. The CDR3 has 15 residues. CDR1 and CDR2 from the germline V gene are MGHRA and YSYEKL. The CDR3 nucleotides are TGCGCCAGCAGCTCTCGACAGGCGAACACCGGGGAGCTGTTTTTT. This sequence encodes CASSSRQANTGELFF.

In this sample, this clone turned up a few times. The chain recombines TRBV27 with TRBJ2-5, with 7 bases aligning to TRBD2. The DNA end lines up better with TRBJ2-7; the J call may be wrong. Germline V gives CDR1 MNHEY, CDR2 SMNVEV (reference sequence). This CDR3 spans 18 amino acids. In nucleotides, the CDR3 is TGTGCCAGCAGTTTAACGGCTAGCGGAAACTCTTACTCCTACGAGCAGTACTTC. It specifies CASSLTASGNSYSYEQYF.

The chain links TRBV5-1 to TRBJ1-5, with 9 bases lining up with TRBD1. Germline CDR1 and CDR2: SGHRS and YFSETQ. V lost 4 bases and J lost 3; bases outside the gene matches: 17. This CDR3 is built from 19 residues. The DNA of the CDR3 is TGCGCCAGCAGCGCTTCGCCCCTAACAGGGGGCGAGGTCAATCAGCCCCAGCATTTT. Amino acids: CASSASPLTGGEVNQPQHF.

This clone was recorded a few times. The chain carries TRBV19 and TRBJ1-1, with 12 bases fitting TRBD1. The junction had 10 bases not matched to a gene; V was cut back by 3 bases and J by 5 bases. Germline V CDR1 and CDR2: LNHDA, SQIVND (reference sequence). This CDR3 is built from 17 residues. As DNA, the CDR3 is TGTGCCAGTAGTATTTCGGGGACAGGGGGCAAGTGGACTGAAGCTTTCTTT. It codes for CASSISGTGGKWTEAFF.

This chain joins TRBV6-6 and TRBJ1-3; D is perhaps TRBD1 (6 bases). CDR1 is MNHNY, CDR2 SVGAGI, per germline (reference sequence). V dropped 6 bases and J dropped 2 bases, with 14 bases sitting between them. The CDR3 is 15 residues long. CDR3 protein: CASRTTGGPGNTIYF. The DNA of the CDR3 is TGTGCCAGCAGAACGACGGGGGGGCCTGGAAACACCATATATTTT.

This rearrangement joins TRBV18 to TRBJ2-3, with D perhaps matching TRBD2 (6 bases). Germline CDR1 KGHSH, CDR2 LQKENI. V was pared by 4 bases and J by 4 bases, with 9 bases between. The CDR3 covers 13 residues. Here the CDR3 reads CASSRGTSDTQYF. CDR3 nucleotides: TGTGCCAGCTCACGTGGGACTTCAGATACGCAGTATTTT.

V gene TRBV6-5 combines with J gene TRBJ2-7; D ambiguous. Trimming left V 6 bases short and J 7 bases short, with 19 bases between. Germline V gives CDR1 MNHEY, CDR2 SVGAGI. This CDR3 has 14 amino acids. CDR3 sequence: CASRQTGGLREQYF. CDR3 DNA sequence: TGTGCCAGCAGGCAGACTGGTGGCTTGAGAGAGCAGTACTTC.

The rearrangement links TRBV7-6 to TRBJ1-1; D might be TRBD1 (5 bases). V gave up 6 bases and J gave up 0 bases, with 14 bases separating them. Germline CDR1 SGHVS, CDR2 FNYEAQ. This CDR3 region has 15 residues. The CDR3: CASRNWGLMNTEAFF. The DNA for the CDR3 is TGTGCCAGCAGGAATTGGGGCCTCATGAACACTGAAGCTTTCTTT.

V and J are TRBV30 and TRBJ2-2; TRBD2 might be the D (7 bases). The CDR3 covers 15 residues. Trimming took off 0 bases at V and 5 bases at J, with 13 bases between the two ends. CDR1 and CDR2 (germline): GTSNPN, SVGIG (reference sequence). This CDR3 is CAWSVEGGRTGELFF. The DNA for the CDR3 is TGTGCCTGGAGTGTGGAGGGGGGGAGAACCGGGGAGCTGTTTTTT.

The chain joins TRBV28 to TRBJ2-3; TRBD2 agrees at 7 bases. This CDR3 region has 13 residues. After removal of 9 bases from V and 3 bases from J, the junction contained 6 bases not matched to a gene. The germline gives CDR1 MDHEN, CDR2 SYDVKM. The CDR3 bases are TGTGCCAGTTTCCAGCGGGGAACAGATACGCAGTATTTT. Translated: CASFQRGTDTQYF.

This clone showed up just once. The gene calls are TRBV2 and TRBJ1-2; 9 bases are a match to TRBD1. The CDR3 spans 19 residues. Germline CDR1 SNHLY, CDR2 FYNNEI. V shed 2 bases and J 5 bases; nucleotides not matched to a gene: 18. CDR3 bases: TGTGCCAGCAGTGAACGACAGGGGGGAGTATATTTACCGTCTTATGGCTACACCTTC. This encodes CASSERQGGVYLPSYGYTF.